This T cell receptor (beta chain) was captured by sequencing in a study of identical twins. TCRdb called the 5' RACE reads again in MiXCR, with one record for every CDR3 protein. In the table there are a few hundred thousand distinct CDR3 sequences, more than 9% of which are singletons. V shed 7 bases, J shed 4 bases, and the junction held 10 bases outside the gene matches. Germline V gives CDR1 SGHAT, CDR2 FQNNGV. This CDR3 is built from 15 residues. This clonotype was counted at least ten times. The same specimen was also included in a second study, on yellow fever vaccine responses in identical twins.

Sequencing was done on a sample of PBMCs. This chain connects TRBV11-2 to TRBJ2-1; 7 bases are shared with TRBD2. The TCR originated in a young woman in good health. The CDR3 here is CASIRGEGLYNEQFF. In DNA, the CDR3 is TGTGCCAGCATCCGAGGGGAGGGATTGTACAATGAGCAGTTCTTC.